The sequence of this TCR beta chain was determined in a study of post-analysis software for immune sequencing data. About the research overall: Multiple sclerosis in the patients followed relapsing-remitting, secondary progressive and progressive-relapsing courses. The study's findings and limits: Samples sharing a preparation batch grouped tightly together when assessed by F measure. Controls showed lower frequencies than patients for five TRBV segments, and TRBV5-6, TRBV5-1 and TRBV20-1 were among these. Significantly decreased normalized Chao1 diversity was recorded for multiple sclerosis patients relative to controls.

Germline assignment: CDR1 SGHRS and CDR2 YFSETQ. CDR3 size: 15 residues. On this clonotype itself: Its antigen is not known. One end of the junction does not line up with germline, which may come from a read error.

TCR beta cDNA libraries had unique molecular identifiers. Once roughly 1 to 11 million T cells were used, roughly 500,000 cDNA molecules resulted. MiXCR, applied by TCRdb to the PCR reads, yields one record per CDR3 protein. The sample shows around 260,000 distinct CDR3 sequences, 36% of them seen only once. The V and J genes are TRBV5-1 and TRBJ1-1, with TRBD1 matching 9 bases. The receptor was derived from a girl aged 5 to 17 with multiple sclerosis. Sequenced input: blood. CDR3 coding DNA: TGCGCCAGCAGCTTGAGGGGGACAGGGAACGCTGAAGCTTTCTTT. Its protein product is CASSLRGTGNAEAFF.